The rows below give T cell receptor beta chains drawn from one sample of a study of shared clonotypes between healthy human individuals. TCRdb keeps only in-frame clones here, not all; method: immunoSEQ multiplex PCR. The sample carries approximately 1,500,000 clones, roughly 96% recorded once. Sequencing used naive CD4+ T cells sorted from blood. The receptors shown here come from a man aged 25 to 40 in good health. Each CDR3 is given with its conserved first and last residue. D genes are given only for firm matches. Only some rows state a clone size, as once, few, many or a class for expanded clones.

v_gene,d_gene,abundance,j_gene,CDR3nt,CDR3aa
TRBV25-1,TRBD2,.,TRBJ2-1,TGTGCCAGCAGCCCTAGCGGGAGGAACTACAATGAGCAGTTCTTC,CASSPSGRNYNEQFF
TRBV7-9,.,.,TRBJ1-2,TGTGCCAGCAGCTCCCTCGGGACTAACTATGGCTACACCTTC,CASSSLGTNYGYTF
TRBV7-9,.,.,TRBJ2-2,TGTGCCAGCAGCTTAATTTCCCTCGGGGAGCTGTTTTTT,CASSLISLGELFF
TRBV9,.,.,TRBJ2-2,TGTGCCAGCAAGGTCGGGAGTAGTATTGCCGGGGAGCTGTTTTTT,CASKVGSSIAGELFF
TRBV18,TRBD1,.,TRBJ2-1,TGTGCCAGCTCACCACCGAGGGGACAGGGGTCTTTAAGCTCCTACAATGAGCAGTTCTTC,CASSPPRGQGSLSSYNEQFF
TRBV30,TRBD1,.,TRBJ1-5,TGTGCCTGGAGTGTAGAGGGGACAGGGACTAATCAGCCCCAGCATTTT,CAWSVEGTGTNQPQHF
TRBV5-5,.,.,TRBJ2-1,TGTGCCAGCCTACAGGGACTCAGCCCCTACAATGAGCAGTTCTTC,CASLQGLSPYNEQFF
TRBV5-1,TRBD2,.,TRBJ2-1,TGCGCCAGCAGCTTGACTAGCGGGAGCAATGAGCAGTTCTTC,CASSLTSGSNEQFF
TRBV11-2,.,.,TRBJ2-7,TGTGCCAGCAGCTCCCTCGCGGCTCTCTCCTACGAGCAGTACTTC,CASSSLAALSYEQYF
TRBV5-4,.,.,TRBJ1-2,TGTGCCAGCAGCTTACCTCTTACGGGCTACACCTTC,CASSLPLTGYTF
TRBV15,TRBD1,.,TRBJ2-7,TGTGCCACCAGCAGAGATACAGGGGGCTTTAGGCAGTACTTC,CATSRDTGGFRQYF
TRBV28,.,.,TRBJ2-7,TGTGCCAGCAGTTACTATGGGCGTAAGGCCTACGAGCAGTACTTC,CASSYYGRKAYEQYF
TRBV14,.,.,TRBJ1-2,TGTGCCAGCAGCCAAGATAATGCAGGCGCCTACTATGGCTACACCTTC,CASSQDNAGAYYGYTF
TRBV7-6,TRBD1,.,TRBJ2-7,TGTGCCAGCAGCAGCAGGACAGGGGGCAACGAGCAGTACTTC,CASSSRTGGNEQYF
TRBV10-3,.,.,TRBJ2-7,TGTGCCATCAGTGAGACCCAGGGCGAGCAGTACTTC,CAISETQGEQYF
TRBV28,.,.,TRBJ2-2,TGTGCCAGCAGCCCTACAGGGATGACACTGTTTTTT,CASSPTGMTLFF
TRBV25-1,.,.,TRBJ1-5,TGTGCCAGCAGTGGGGTCGGTCAGCCCCAGCATTTT,CASSGVGQPQHF
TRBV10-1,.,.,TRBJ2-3,TGCGCCAGCAGTGAACCCGTGGCTGTAAATACGCAGTATTTT,CASSEPVAVNTQYF
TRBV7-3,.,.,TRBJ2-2,TGTGCCAGCAGCCAAACCACCATAGGGAACACCGGGGAGCTGTTTTTT,CASSQTTIGNTGELFF
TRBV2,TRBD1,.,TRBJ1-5,TGTGCCAGCAGTAATAGACAGGGAAAACTACAACCCCAGCATTTT,CASSNRQGKLQPQHF
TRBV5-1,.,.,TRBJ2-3,TGCGCCAGCAGCTTGGACCCCGGACCCCGGGATACGCAGTATTTT,CASSLDPGPRDTQYF
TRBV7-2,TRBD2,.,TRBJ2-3,TGTGCCAGCAGGTATCGCCATAGCGGGAGCGGGACAGATACGCAGTATTTT,CASRYRHSGSGTDTQYF
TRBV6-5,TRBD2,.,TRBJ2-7,TGTGCCAGCAGTTACTCGCGGGGGATTTTCTACGAGCAGTACTTC,CASSYSRGIFYEQYF
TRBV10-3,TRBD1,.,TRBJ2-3,TGTGCCATCAGTGATGGGACAGGGGGCACTATGGACACAGATACGCAGTATTTT,CAISDGTGGTMDTDTQYF
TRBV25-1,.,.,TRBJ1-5,TGTGCCAGCCGTCAGCCCCAGCATTTT,CASRQPQHF
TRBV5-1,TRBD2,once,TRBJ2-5,TGCGCCAGCAGCCAGGGACTAGCGGGAGTTTTAGAGACCCAGTACTTC,CASSQGLAGVLETQYF
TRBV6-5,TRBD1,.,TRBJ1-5,TGTGCCAGCAGGGGGACAGGCACTGATCAGCCCCAGCATTTT,CASRGTGTDQPQHF
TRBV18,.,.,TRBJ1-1,TGTGCCAGCTCACAGATAAGTGAAGCTTTCTTT,CASSQISEAFF
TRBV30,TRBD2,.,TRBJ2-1,TGTGCCTGGAGGCAGGGACTAGCAAATGAGCAGTTCTTC,CAWRQGLANEQFF
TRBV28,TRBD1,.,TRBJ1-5,TGTGCCAGCACCTCAGGGGGGGTTCGGGCCCAGCATTTT,CASTSGGVRAQHF
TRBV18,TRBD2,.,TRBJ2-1,TGTGCCAGCTCACCGGGGGTAGCGGGAGAAAGGCAGTTCTTC,CASSPGVAGERQFF
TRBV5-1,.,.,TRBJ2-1,TGCGCCAGCAGCTTGCGTCCCTCGGGGTTGAGCTCCTACAATGAGCAGTTCTTC,CASSLRPSGLSSYNEQFF
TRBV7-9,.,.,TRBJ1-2,TGTGCCAGCAGGAACAGTATCCATGGCTACACCTTC,CASRNSIHGYTF
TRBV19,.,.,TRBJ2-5,TGTGCCAGTAACCCTCACGGGTACCAAGAGACCCAGTACTTC,CASNPHGYQETQYF
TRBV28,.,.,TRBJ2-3,TGTGCCAGCAGTGCTTTCGATACGCAGTATTTT,CASSAFDTQYF
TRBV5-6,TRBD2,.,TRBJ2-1,TGTGCCAGCAGCTCACTAGCGGGATATGACAATGAGCAGTTCTTC,CASSSLAGYDNEQFF
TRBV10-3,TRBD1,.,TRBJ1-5,TGTGCCATCAGTGTGACAGGGAGCAATCAGCCCCAGCATTTT,CAISVTGSNQPQHF
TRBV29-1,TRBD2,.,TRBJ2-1,TGCAGCGGGGCGAGCGGGAGTTCCCCCTACAATGAGCAGTTCTTC,CSGASGSSPYNEQFF
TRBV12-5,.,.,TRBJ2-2,TGTGCTAGTGGTTTGGATAACTCCGGGGAGCTGTTTTTT,CASGLDNSGELFF
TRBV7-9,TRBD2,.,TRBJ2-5,TGTGCCAGCAGCCCCGGGACTAGCGGGAGTTTGGAGACCCAGTACTTC,CASSPGTSGSLETQYF
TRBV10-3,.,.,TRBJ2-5,TGTGCCATCAGTAGGCGTGTTGGTGAGACCCAGTACTTC,CAISRRVGETQYF
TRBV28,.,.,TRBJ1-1,TGTGCCAGCAAGCATCAAAACAGAATGAACACTGAAGCTTTCTTT,CASKHQNRMNTEAFF
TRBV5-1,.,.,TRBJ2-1,TGCGCCAGCAGCTTGGGCGGAGGTACCAATGAGCAGTTCTTC,CASSLGGGTNEQFF
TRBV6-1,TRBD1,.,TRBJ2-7,TGTGCCAGCAGTGAAACCCTAGGACAGGGGATTGAGCAGTACTTC,CASSETLGQGIEQYF
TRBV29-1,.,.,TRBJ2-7,TGCAGCGTTGTAACGGGAGTATCCTACGAGCAGTACTTC,CSVVTGVSYEQYF
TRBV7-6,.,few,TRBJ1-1,TGTGCCAGCAGCACCCCGCCGACTGAAGCTTTCTTT,CASSTPPTEAFF
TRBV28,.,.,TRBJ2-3,TGTGCCAGCAGAGGACGGTCTCCTGGGACCACAGATACGCAGTATTTT,CASRGRSPGTTDTQYF
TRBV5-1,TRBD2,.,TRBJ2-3,TGCGCCAGCAGCTTGGATGGAGCGGGGGCCACAGATACGCAGTATTTT,CASSLDGAGATDTQYF
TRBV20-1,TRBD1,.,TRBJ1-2,TGCAGTGCAACAGGGGATGGCTACACCTTC,CSATGDGYTF
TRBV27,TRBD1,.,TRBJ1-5,TGTGCCAGCAGTATTACAGGGGGCGGACAGCCCCAGCATTTT,CASSITGGGQPQHF
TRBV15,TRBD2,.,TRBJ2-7,TGTGCCACCAGCAGAGATCTACTAGCGGTAAGCTCCTACGAGCAGTACTTC,CATSRDLLAVSSYEQYF
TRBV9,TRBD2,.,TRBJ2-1,TGTGCCAGCAGCGTAGTTCCCGGGACTAGCGGGACGGGTGAGCAGTTCTTC,CASSVVPGTSGTGEQFF
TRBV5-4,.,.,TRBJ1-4,TGTGCCAGCAGGCTCGACAGAGATGAAAAACTGTTTTTT,CASRLDRDEKLFF